The present T cell receptor beta chain was sequenced within a study of cytomegalovirus exposure and HLA in healthy donors. The study ran its PCR with 60 Vbeta and 13 Jbeta primers. The authors' processing: The authors later counted roughly 87 million unique TCR beta chains, roughly 10 million of them shared. Sequenced by immunoSEQ multiplex PCR; TCRdb stores in-frame clones only, minus some. V and J calls and clone size are copied from that table; D and trimming were computed from the DNA. The top ten clones hold approximately 4.8% of a sample with about 130,000 clones, about four fifths of them seen once. The CDR3 sequence is 15 residues long. The V end lost 2 bases, the J end lost 3 bases, and 12 bases lay between the germline ends. Germline-derived CDR1 and CDR2 are SGDLS and YYNGEE.

The chain combines TRBV9 with TRBJ2-1; tentative D call: TRBD2 (5 bases). Sequenced: PBMCs. The receptor comes from a man aged 25-40 years in good health. As DNA, the CDR3 is TGTGCCAGCAGCGTTGCGGCGGGTGACTACAATGAGCAGTTCTTC. Translation gives CASSVAAGDYNEQFF.